A selection of T cell receptor beta chains follows, all from one sample in a study of T cell responses to AZD1222 COVID-19 vaccine. Sequencing used immunoSEQ multiplex PCR; TCRdb keeps in-frame clones, though not all of them. In the table there are 100,000 to 110,000 clones, more than 75% of which are singletons. The input for sequencing was peripheral blood, taken on day 0 of AZD1222 vaccination. The receptors stem from an adult in good health. The CDR3 runs from the conserved cysteine through the conserved F or W. A D gene is named only where the DNA matches it firmly. Size values are once, few and many counts, or a class for expanded clones, and some rows have none.

>NA|NA|TRBV6-5|TRBJ2-2
CASTPKSSGTGELFF
TGTGCCAGCACCCCCAAATCGTCGGGCACCGGGGAGCTGTTTTTT
>NA|NA|TRBV29-1|TRBJ2-1
CSVGWTHGGNEQFF
TGCAGCGTTGGTTGGACCCATGGGGGCAATGAGCAGTTCTTC
>NA|NA|TRBV12-3/TRBV12-4|TRBJ1-3
CASSLGQGNTIYF
TGTGCCAGCAGTTTGGGACAAGGAAACACCATATATTTT
>NA|NA|TRBV7-2|TRBJ2-1
CASSLGGYAGEQFF
TGTGCCAGCAGCCTAGGAGGTTATGCGGGTGAGCAGTTCTTC
>NA|TRBD2|TRBV27|TRBJ2-7
CASSLLGGRGSYEQYF
TGTGCCAGCAGTTTATTAGGCGGGAGAGGGTCCTACGAGCAGTACTTC
>once|NA|TRBV28|TRBJ1-3
CASSVGVVSGNTIYF
TGTGCCAGCTCGGTGGGGGTGGTGAGCGGGAACACCATATATTTT
>NA|NA|TRBV20-1|TRBJ1-1
CSARSVREAFF
TGCAGTGCTAGATCGGTCAGAGAAGCTTTCTTT
>NA|NA|TRBV11-3|TRBJ1-5
CASSLMRLGDQPQHF
TGTGCCAGCAGCTTAATGAGGCTGGGGGATCAGCCCCAGCATTTT
>NA|NA|TRBV7-9|TRBJ1-3
CASSPLAVVSGNTIYF
TGTGCCAGCAGCCCGTTGGCCGTAGTCTCTGGAAACACCATATATTTT
>NA|NA|TRBV4-1|TRBJ2-1
CASSPQGGGVSSYNEQFF
TGCGCCAGCAGCCCACAAGGAGGCGGGGTGAGCTCCTACAATGAGCAGTTCTTC
>NA|TRBD2|TRBV6-1|TRBJ2-5
CASSDWTSGVTRTQYF
TGTGCCAGCAGTGACTGGACTAGCGGGGTCACGAGAACCCAGTACTTC
>NA|NA|TRBV5-1|TRBJ2-3
CASSVARTNAQYF
TGCGCCAGCAGCGTAGCAAGGACTAACGCGCAGTATTTT
>NA|NA|TRBV5-1|TRBJ1-1
CASSQGRNTEAFF
TGCGCCAGCTCCCAGGGGAGGAACACTGAAGCTTTCTTT
>NA|NA|TRBV28|TRBJ2-3
CASSYVAGDTQYF
TGTGCCAGCAGTTACGTAGCTGGCGATACGCAGTATTTT
>NA|NA|TRBV11-1|TRBJ2-7
CASSLDVQSYEQYF
TGTGCCAGCAGCTTAGATGTACAGTCCTACGAGCAGTACTTC
>NA|NA|TRBV19|TRBJ1-2
CASSESGAGGGYTF
TGTGCCAGTAGTGAGTCGGGGGCAGGAGGAGGCTACACCTTC
>NA|TRBD1|TRBV6-4|TRBJ2-2
CASRSDRGSGELFF
TGTGCCAGCAGATCAGACAGGGGGTCCGGGGAGCTGTTTTTT
>NA|TRBD2|TRBV9|TRBJ2-7
CASSTTQAGAGEQYF
TGTGCCAGCAGCACGACACAGGCGGGAGCTGGCGAGCAGTACTTC
>NA|NA|TRBV6-1|TRBJ1-2
CASSEAQYGYTF
TGTGCCAGCAGTGAAGCCCAGTATGGCTACACCTTC
>NA|TRBD1|TRBV5-4|TRBJ1-6
CASSSGGGQGYSPLHF
TGTGCCAGCAGCTCCGGGGGGGGACAGGGTTATTCACCCCTCCACTTT
>NA|NA|TRBV3-1/TRBV3-2|TRBJ2-7
CASSLNYEQYF
TGTGCCAGCAGCCTAAACTACGAGCAGTACTTC
>NA|NA|TRBV6-5|TRBJ2-7
CASSHNYEQYF
TGTGCCAGCAGCCACAACTACGAGCAGTACTTC
>NA|TRBD2|TRBV11-2|TRBJ2-5
CASSSGLAGGRETQYF
TGTGCCAGCAGCTCGGGACTAGCGGGAGGGAGGGAGACCCAGTACTTC
>NA|TRBD1|TRBV20-1|TRBJ2-5
CSASRGRETQYF
TGCAGTGCTAGTAGGGGGCGGGAGACCCAGTACTTC
>NA|NA|TRBV30|TRBJ1-5
CAWGRWGNQPQHF
TGTGCCTGGGGCCGGTGGGGCAATCAGCCCCAGCATTTT
>NA|NA|TRBV7-9|TRBJ2-2
CASSSVPRPNTGELFF
TGTGCCAGCAGCTCAGTACCCAGACCGAACACCGGGGAGCTGTTTTTT
>NA|TRBD1|TRBV4-1|TRBJ2-7
CASSQGQGVGEQYF
TGCGCCAGCAGCCAAGGACAGGGGGTCGGCGAGCAGTACTTC
>once|NA|TRBV5-5|TRBJ1-1
CASSPSGLGPSGPEAFF
TGTGCCAGCAGCCCCTCGGGGTTGGGGCCCTCCGGACCTGAAGCTTTCTTT
>NA|TRBD1|TRBV19|TRBJ2-7
CASSMRDRGNEQYF
TGTGCCAGTAGTATGCGAGACAGGGGAAACGAGCAGTACTTC
>NA|NA|TRBV5-4|TRBJ2-6
CASSLRGPGANVLTF
TGTGCCAGCAGCTTGCGGGGGCCTGGGGCCAACGTCCTGACTTTC
>NA|NA|TRBV2|TRBJ2-3
CASRSGGQDTQYF
TGTGCCAGCAGAAGTGGGGGCCAAGATACGCAGTATTTT
>once|NA|TRBV7-2|TRBJ2-5
CASSLDGETQYF
TGTGCCAGCAGCTTAGATGGAGAGACCCAGTACTTC
>NA|TRBD1|TRBV6-4|TRBJ1-2
CASSRDRGKGYTF
TGTGCCAGCAGTAGGGACAGGGGAAAAGGCTACACCTTC
>NA|TRBD2|TRBV18|TRBJ2-2
CASSPALAGDGRTGELFF
TGTGCCAGCTCACCGGCGCTAGCGGGAGACGGGAGGACCGGGGAGCTGTTTTTT
>NA|NA|TRBV7-2|TRBJ1-1
CASSLNSPNTEAFF
TGTGCCAGCAGCTTAAACAGCCCCAACACTGAAGCTTTCTTT
>NA|NA|TRBV2|TRBJ2-3
CASSERGTPYSTDTQYF
TGTGCCAGCAGTGAAAGGGGTACCCCCTATAGCACAGATACGCAGTATTTT
>once|TRBD2|TRBV5-6|TRBJ2-4
CASSLMRGRGNIQYF
TGTGCCAGCAGCTTGATGAGAGGGAGGGGAAACATTCAGTACTTC
>NA|NA|TRBV9|TRBJ1-2
CASSVEASGWGGYTF
TGTGCCAGCAGCGTAGAGGCCTCGGGGTGGGGTGGCTACACCTTC
>NA|TRBD2|TRBV4-3|TRBJ2-7
CASSRASGGSGEQYF
TGCGCCAGCAGCCGAGCTAGCGGGGGCTCCGGCGAGCAGTACTTC
>NA|NA|TRBV3-1/TRBV3-2|TRBJ1-2
CASSQRTGGGYGYTF
TGTGCCAGCAGCCAAAGGACGGGGGGCGGATATGGCTACACCTTC
>NA|NA|TRBV7-9|TRBJ1-1
CASSLNPANTEAFF
TGTGCCAGCAGCTTGAACCCAGCGAACACTGAAGCTTTCTTT
>NA|TRBD2|TRBV6-2/TRBV6-3|TRBJ2-3
CASSYGGRAPTNTQYF
TGTGCCAGCAGTTACGGCGGGAGGGCCCCTACGAATACGCAGTATTTT
>NA|NA|TRBV18|TRBJ1-1
CASSPRMGRTKANTEAFF
TGTGCCAGCTCACCACGGATGGGACGGACTAAAGCGAACACTGAAGCTTTCTTT
>NA|NA|TRBV7-3|TRBJ1-1
CASSRGQNTEAFF
TGTGCCAGCAGCCGGGGGCAGAACACTGAAGCTTTCTTT
>NA|NA|TRBV7-9|TRBJ2-7
CASSFFMDSYEQYF
TGTGCCAGCAGCTTTTTTATGGACAGCTACGAGCAGTACTTC
>NA|NA|TRBV20-1|TRBJ1-6
CSASRLGSQNSPLHF
TGCAGTGCTAGTAGACTCGGATCCCAAAATTCACCCCTCCACTTT
>NA|TRBD1|TRBV5-1|TRBJ2-7
CASSPNPTGGYEQYF
TGCGCCAGCAGCCCTAACCCGACAGGGGGCTACGAGCAGTACTTC
>NA|NA|TRBV18|TRBJ2-5
CASSTQGREETQYF
TGTGCCAGCTCAACTCAGGGGAGGGAGGAGACCCAGTACTTC
>once|NA|TRBV15|TRBJ1-4
CATSGGAGNEKLFF
TGTGCCACCAGCGGAGGGGCAGGAAATGAAAAACTGTTTTTT
>NA|NA|TRBV18|TRBJ1-1
CASSPFSANTEAFF
TGTGCCAGCTCACCATTCTCGGCGAACACTGAAGCTTTCTTT
>NA|NA|TRBV7-9|TRBJ1-2
CASCRKGTIDNCYGYTF
TGTGCCAGTTGTCGGAAGGGGACAATCGACAATTGTTATGGCTACACCTTC
>NA|NA|TRBV19|TRBJ1-2
CASSLTGTAGNYGYTF
TGTGCCAGTAGTCTTACCGGAACAGCCGGGAACTATGGCTACACCTTC
>NA|TRBD1|TRBV18|TRBJ1-1
CASSGTENTEAFF
TGTGCCAGCTCAGGGACAGAAAACACTGAAGCTTTCTTT
>NA|NA|TRBV7-9|TRBJ2-7
CASSFGREQYF
TGTGCCAGCAGCTTCGGTCGCGAGCAGTACTTC
>NA|TRBD1|TRBV15|TRBJ1-5
CATSRDRGGQPQHF
TGTGCCACCAGCAGGGACAGGGGAGGTCAGCCCCAGCATTTT
>NA|NA|TRBV6-5|TRBJ1-4
CASIERFGEKLFF
TGTGCCAGCATCGAAAGGTTTGGGGAAAAACTGTTTTTT
>NA|TRBD2|TRBV11-1|TRBJ2-2
CASSFSLAATGELFF
TGTGCCAGCAGCTTCTCACTAGCGGCCACCGGGGAGCTGTTTTTT